This passage covers 11 T cell receptor beta chains from one sample sequenced in a study of shared clonotypes between healthy human individuals. Naive CD8 cells lacked CD45RO, underwent positive selection for CCR7 and left out terminally differentiated effector memory CD45RA+ cells. The table came from immunoSEQ multiplex PCR; TCRdb's copy has only in-frame clones and leaves some out. The table shows 2 million or so clones, with about 94% occurring only once. The sample consisted of naive CD8+ T cells sorted from blood. These TCRs come from a man younger than 35 in good health.

The genes are TRBV9 and TRBJ2-2; 7 bases match TRBD2. V lost 3 bases, J lost 0 bases, and 8 bases stayed unmatched. CDR3 length equals 17 residues. CDR1 is SGDLS, CDR2 YYNGEE, per germline. The CDR3 DNA follows: TGTGCCAGCAGCGAAAACCCGGGACTACCGAACACCGGGGAGCTGTTTTTT. The encoded protein is CASSENPGLPNTGELFF.

In regard to this clone: The same CDR3 arises from other DNA sequences in this sample as well. This rearrangement joins TRBV5-1 to TRBJ2-7; TRBD1 is a possible D gene (6 bases). Germline-derived CDR1 and CDR2 are SGHRS and YFSETQ. V was clipped by 3 bases and J by 4 bases, with 14 bases between them. CDR3 length: 14 residues. CDR3 loop: CASSSQGVVYEQYF. The CDR3 DNA reads TGCGCCAGCAGCTCACAGGGTGTAGTGTACGAGCAGTACTTC.

V and J are TRBV19 and TRBJ1-2; a weak D match, TRBD1 (6 bases). This CDR3 has 15 amino acids. Germline-derived CDR1 and CDR2 are LNHDA and SQIVND (reference sequence). V was clipped by 5 bases and J by 3 bases, with 16 bases between them. CDR3 residues: CASSRGQIGDYGYTF. The CDR3 DNA follows: TGTGCCAGTAGTCGGGGACAAATAGGGGACTATGGCTACACCTTC.

The chain uses TRBV11-2 and TRBJ2-5; tentatively, D is TRBD2 (6 bases). From germline, CDR1 is SGHAT and CDR2 FQNNGV. V lost 0 bases and J 2 bases, leaving 16 bases between the germline ends. The CDR3 runs 17 residues. The CDR3 bases are TGTGCCAGCAGCTTAGATCGCAGGATGGGGGGACAAGAGACCCAGTACTTC. Residues: CASSLDRRMGGQETQYF.

The genes are TRBV30 and TRBJ2-7; D may be TRBD2 (6 bases). CDR1 is GTSNPN and CDR2 is SVGIG in the germline V gene (reference sequence). This CDR3 comprises 15 residues. V lost 4 bases, J lost 4 bases, and 20 bases lay in between. The CDR3 nucleotides are TGTGCCTGGACCCCGGAGGGTAGCAGCGGTTACGAGCAGTACTTC. This encodes CAWTPEGSSGYEQYF.

V is TRBV6-6 and J is TRBJ1-3, with a weak D call TRBD1 (5 bases). Between the trimmed V and J ends, which lost 6 bases and 0 bases, there was a span of 12 bases. This CDR3 comprises 15 residues. CDR1 MNHNY and CDR2 SVGAGI come from the germline V gene (reference sequence). The DNA of the CDR3 is TGTGCCAGCAGGACATTCGACAGCTCTGGAAACACCATATATTTT. Residues: CASRTFDSSGNTIYF.

The rearrangement links TRBV13 to TRBJ2-3, with 9 bases fitting TRBD2. The CDR3 covers 15 residues. After removal of 4 bases from V and 4 bases from J, the junction contained 6 bases not matched to a gene. Germline-derived CDR1 and CDR2 are PRHDT and FYEKMQ (reference sequence). The CDR3 sequence: CASSSAGGVADTQYF. The CDR3 nucleotides read TGTGCCAGCAGCTCCGCGGGAGGGGTAGCAGATACGCAGTATTTT.

The chain joins TRBV19 to TRBJ1-1; D unclear. CDR3 length: 15 residues. V was trimmed by 6 bases and J by 2 bases, leaving 16 bases between them. CDR1 is LNHDA and CDR2 is SQIVND in the germline V gene (reference sequence). CDR3 sequence (DNA): TGTGCCAGTAGCATTTGGGTGGACTCCAACACTGAAGCTTTCTTT. This translates into CASSIWVDSNTEAFF.

Turning to this clone: In the same sample, other DNA sequences code for this CDR3. The rearrangement joins TRBV19 to TRBJ1-1; no firm D call. The germline V gene has CDR1 LNHDA and CDR2 SQIVND (reference sequence). The CDR3 totals 14 residues. V shed 3 bases and J shed 1 base, with 9 bases lying between them. This CDR3 reads CASSIREWNTEAFF. CDR3 coding DNA: TGTGCCAGTAGTATCAGAGAATGGAACACTGAAGCTTTCTTT.

The chain uses TRBV30 and TRBJ1-5; tentative D call: TRBD1 (6 bases). This CDR3 is built from 15 residues. Trimming pared 2 bases from V and 4 bases from J, leaving 15 bases between. Germline assignment: CDR1 GTSNPN and CDR2 SVGIG (reference sequence). The DNA for the CDR3 is TGTGCCTGGAGTCCACAAACAGGGTGGAATCAGCCCCAGCATTTT. Its translation is CAWSPQTGWNQPQHF.

The chain links TRBV6-5 to TRBJ1-1, with D uncertain. V was pared by 2 bases and J by 11 bases, with 18 bases between. This CDR3 is 14 amino acids long. Germline V gene lookup returns CDR1 MNHEY and CDR2 SVGAGI. CDR3 loop: CASSYPGPRNRAFF. In DNA form, the CDR3 reads TGTGCCAGCAGTTACCCCGGCCCCCGGAATAGGGCTTTCTTT.